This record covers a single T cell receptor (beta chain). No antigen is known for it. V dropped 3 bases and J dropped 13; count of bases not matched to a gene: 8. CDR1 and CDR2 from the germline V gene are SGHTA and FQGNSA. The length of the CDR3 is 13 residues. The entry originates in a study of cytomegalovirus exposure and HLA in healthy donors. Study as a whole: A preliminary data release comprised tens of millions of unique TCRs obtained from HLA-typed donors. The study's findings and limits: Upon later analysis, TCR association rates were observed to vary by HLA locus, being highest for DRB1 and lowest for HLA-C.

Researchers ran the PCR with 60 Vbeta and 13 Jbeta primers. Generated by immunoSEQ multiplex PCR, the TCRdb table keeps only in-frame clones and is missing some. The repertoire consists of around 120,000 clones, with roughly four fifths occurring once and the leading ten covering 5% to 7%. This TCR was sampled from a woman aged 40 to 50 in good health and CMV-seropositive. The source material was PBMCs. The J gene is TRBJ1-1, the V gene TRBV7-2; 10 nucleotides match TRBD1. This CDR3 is CASSLGTGVTVFF. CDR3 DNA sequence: TGTGCCAGCAGCTTGGGGACAGGGGTAACCGTTTTCTTT.